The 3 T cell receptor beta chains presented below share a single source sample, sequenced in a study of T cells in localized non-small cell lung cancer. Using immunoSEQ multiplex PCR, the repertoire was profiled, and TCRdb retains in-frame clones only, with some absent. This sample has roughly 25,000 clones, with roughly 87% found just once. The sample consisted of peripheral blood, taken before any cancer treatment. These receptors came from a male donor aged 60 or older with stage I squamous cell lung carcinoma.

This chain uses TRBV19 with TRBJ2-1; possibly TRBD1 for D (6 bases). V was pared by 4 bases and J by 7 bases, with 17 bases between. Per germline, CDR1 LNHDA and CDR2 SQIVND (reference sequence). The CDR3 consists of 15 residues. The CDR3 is CASSSLGAELNEQFF. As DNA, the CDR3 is TGTGCCAGTAGTAGCCTGGGGGCGGAGCTTAATGAGCAGTTCTTC.

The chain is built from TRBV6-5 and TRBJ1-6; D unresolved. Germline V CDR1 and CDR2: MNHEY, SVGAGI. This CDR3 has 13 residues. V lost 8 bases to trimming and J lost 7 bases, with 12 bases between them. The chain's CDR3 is CASRMGPNSPLHF. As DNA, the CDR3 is TGTGCCAGCCGAATGGGCCCCAATTCACCCCTCCACTTT.

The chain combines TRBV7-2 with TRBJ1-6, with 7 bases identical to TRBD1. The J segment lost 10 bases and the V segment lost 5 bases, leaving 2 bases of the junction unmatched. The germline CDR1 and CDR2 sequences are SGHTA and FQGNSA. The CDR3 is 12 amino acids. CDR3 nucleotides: TGTGCCAGCAGCCCGGGACAGTCACCCCTCCACTTT. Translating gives CASSPGQSPLHF.